This T cell receptor (beta chain) was profiled in a study of beta chain features in type 1 diabetes. About the research overall: Patients shared similar age, gender and cell yields with healthy donors. Study results and limitations: TCRB CDR3s from Type 1 diabetes patients were moderately but significantly shorter in all four CD4+ subsets. Overrepresentation of cells with high TCR expression could result from cDNA sequencing. VDJ junctions sequenced from type 1 diabetes patients showed fewer insertions and more deletions.

This clone was counted between two and nine times. What it binds is unknown. All of the isolated RNA was reverse transcribed, so expressed TCRB transcripts were sequenced. Assay: immunoSEQ multiplex PCR; the TCRdb copy retains only in-frame clones and omits some. Of roughly 730,000 clones detected, around 15% appear once; the ten largest clones hold approximately 0.022%. Donors underwent one heparinised blood draw, 100 to 150 mL on average. The sample was naive CD4+ T cells from blood. This receptor was identified in a man between 18 and 29 years old with type 1 diabetes.

CDR3 DNA sequence: TGTGCCAGCAGCTTGCTCGATGAAAAACTGTTTTTT. Amino acid sequence: CASSLLDEKLFF. The genes are TRBV5-4 and TRBJ1-4, with D unresolved. V was clipped by 1 base and J by 6 bases, with 4 bases between them. Per the germline V gene, CDR1 is SGHNT and CDR2 is YYREEE (reference sequence). This CDR3 spans 12 amino acids. The full variable domain, in which reference TRBV5-4 and TRBJ1-4 provide the parts outside the CDR3, is ETGVTQSPTHLIKTRGQQVTLRCSSQSGHNTVSWYQQALGQGPQFIFQYYREEENGRGNFPPRFSGLQFPNYSSELNVNALELDDSALYLCASSLLDEKLFFGSGTQLSVL.